This TCR beta chain was observed in a study of control samples from healthy donors and cancer patients (dated by TCRdb to the early 2020s). Libraries were prepared through the immunoSEQ multiplex PCR assay. TCRdb limited this immuneACCESS table to in-frame rearrangements with V and J called. A share of clones is missing; checked studies link under half to unresolved V genes, and the rest is unexplained. A total of some 99,000 clones appear in this sample, around nine tenths of them only once. The ten top clones hold 4.4% of the sample. Per the germline V gene, SGDLS is the CDR1 and YYNGEE is the CDR2. V loses 0 bases, J loses 4 bases, and the germline ends lie 14 bases apart. From the cysteine up to the phenylalanine, the CDR3 has a length of 15 residues. Only the CDR3 DNA is retained, 45 bases long and in frame from the first base. A single count supports this clone. It has no known antigen specificity. No much larger clone is present one base from it, and per-base qualities are unavailable.

The sequenced material came from blood. This receptor was identified in a human donor in good health. The donor label of this sample is uncertain. The sequence joins TRBV9 to TRBJ2-7; TRBD2 might be the D gene, on 7 matching bases. The bases read TGTGCCAGCAGCGTAGCTCCGGGGGGCCAGTACGAGCAGTACTTC. It translates to CASSVAPGGQYEQYF.